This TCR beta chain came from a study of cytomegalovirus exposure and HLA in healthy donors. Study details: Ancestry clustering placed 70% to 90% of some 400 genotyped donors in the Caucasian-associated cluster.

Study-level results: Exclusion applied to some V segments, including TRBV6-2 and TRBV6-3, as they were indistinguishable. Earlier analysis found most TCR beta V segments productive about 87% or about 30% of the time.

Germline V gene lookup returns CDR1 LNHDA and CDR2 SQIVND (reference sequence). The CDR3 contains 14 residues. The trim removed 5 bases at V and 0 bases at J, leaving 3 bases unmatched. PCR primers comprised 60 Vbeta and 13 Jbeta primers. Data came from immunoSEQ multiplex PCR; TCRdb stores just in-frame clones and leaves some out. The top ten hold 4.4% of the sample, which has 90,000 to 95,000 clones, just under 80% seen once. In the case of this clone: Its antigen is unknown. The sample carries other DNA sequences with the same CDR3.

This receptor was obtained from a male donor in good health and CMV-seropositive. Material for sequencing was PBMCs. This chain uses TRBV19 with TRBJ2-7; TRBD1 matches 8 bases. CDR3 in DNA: TGTGCCAGTAGTGGGGGACAGGTCTCCTACGAGCAGTACTTC. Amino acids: CASSGGQVSYEQYF.